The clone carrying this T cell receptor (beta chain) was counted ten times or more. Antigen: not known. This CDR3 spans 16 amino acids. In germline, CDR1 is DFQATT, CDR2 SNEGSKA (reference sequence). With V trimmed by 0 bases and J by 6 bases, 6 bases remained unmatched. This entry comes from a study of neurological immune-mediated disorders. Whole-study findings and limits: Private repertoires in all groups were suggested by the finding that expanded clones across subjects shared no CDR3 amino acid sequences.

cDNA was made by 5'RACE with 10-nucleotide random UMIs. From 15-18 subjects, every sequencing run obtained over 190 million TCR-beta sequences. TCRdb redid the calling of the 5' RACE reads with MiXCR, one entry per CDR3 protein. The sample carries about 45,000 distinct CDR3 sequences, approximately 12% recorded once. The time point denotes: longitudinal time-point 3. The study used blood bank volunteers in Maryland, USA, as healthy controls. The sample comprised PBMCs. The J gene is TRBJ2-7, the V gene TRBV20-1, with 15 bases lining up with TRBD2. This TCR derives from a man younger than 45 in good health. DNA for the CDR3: TGCAGTGCTAGAGACTCAGGACTAGCGGGAGGGGGCGAGCAGTACTTC. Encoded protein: CSARDSGLAGGGEQYF.